These 12 T cell receptor beta chains originate from one sample sequenced in a study of CD8 T cells in Susac syndrome. Reverse transcription of roughly 0.45 to 1 ug RNA was carried out with random hexamers. TCRdb processed the immunoSEQ multiplex PCR reads anew with MiXCR; each CDR3 protein has one entry. The sample has 77,000 or so distinct CDR3 sequences, 85% to 95% seen once. The sequenced sample consisted of CD4+ T cells from PBMCs. All receptors derive from a human donor with Susac syndrome.

The chain joins TRBV5-1 to TRBJ2-7; D tentatively fits TRBD1 or TRBD2 (5 bases each). The CDR3 is 14 residues long. CDR1 SGHRS and CDR2 YFSETQ come from the germline V gene. Trimming cost V 4 bases and J 4 bases, with 15 bases left between them. The CDR3 DNA follows: TGCGCCAGCAGCACAACTGGGACGAGATACGAGCAGTACTTC. It is translated as CASSTTGTRYEQYF.

CDR3 amino acids: CASSDWRLGYTF. In nucleotides, the CDR3 is TGTGCCAGCAGTGATTGGAGGCTTGGCTACACCTTC. The gene calls are TRBV2 and TRBJ1-2; D uncertain. V dropped 3 bases and J dropped 7 bases, with 9 bases sitting between them. The CDR3 length is 12 residues. Per the germline V gene, CDR1 is SNHLY and CDR2 is FYNNEI.

The chain recombines TRBV28 with TRBJ2-5; D is unclear. The CDR3 runs to 11 residues. Trimming cost V 8 bases and J 5 bases, with 9 bases left between them. The germline V gene has CDR1 MDHEN and CDR2 SYDVKM. CDR3 nucleotides: TGTGCCAGCGAGGTAGGGGAGACCCAGTACTTC. Protein: CASEVGETQYF.

The rearrangement joins TRBV19 to TRBJ1-5; no reliable D call. Germline lookup yields CDR1 LNHDA and CDR2 SQIVND (reference sequence). The CDR3 is 15 amino acids. The V end lost 0 bases, the J end lost 0 bases, and 6 bases lay between the germline ends. The CDR3 nucleotides are TGTGCCAGTAGTATAGATCTTGGTAGCAATCAGCCCCAGCATTTT. It codes for CASSIDLGSNQPQHF.

The J gene is TRBJ2-3, the V gene TRBV28, with a possible D match to TRBD1 (6 bases). The CDR3 consists of 12 residues. Germline V gives CDR1 MDHEN, CDR2 SYDVKM. V was trimmed by 5 bases and J by 5 bases, leaving 8 bases between them. The CDR3 protein is CASSEGGDTQYF. The CDR3 DNA reads TGTGCCAGCAGTGAAGGGGGAGATACGCAGTATTTT.

This chain links TRBV9 with TRBJ1-2; tentatively, D is TRBD1 (6 bases). V was shortened by 4 bases and J by 2 bases, with 15 bases between the two germline ends. The germline V gene encodes CDR1 SGDLS and CDR2 YYNGEE. CDR3 length: 15 residues. The CDR3 nucleotides read TGTGCCAGCAGCCCTCAAGGGGGGAAGAACTATGGCTACACCTTC. Translating gives CASSPQGGKNYGYTF.

The chain employs TRBV18 and TRBJ1-1; D unresolved. V dropped 3 bases and J dropped 1 base, with 9 bases sitting between them. CDR3 length: 14 residues. Germline values: CDR1 KGHSH, CDR2 LQKENI. CDR3 nucleotide sequence: TGTGCCAGCTCACCGGTGGCGAGGAACACTGAAGCTTTCTTT. Protein sequence: CASSPVARNTEAFF. The full variable domain, rest sourced from reference TRBV18 and TRBJ1-1, is NAGVMQNPRHLVRRRGQEARLRCSPMKGHSHVYWYRQLPEEGLKFMVYLQKENIIDESGMPKERFSAEFPKEGPSILRIQQVVRGDSAAYFCASSPVARNTEAFFGQGTRLTVV.

V gene TRBV7-9 combines with J gene TRBJ2-3; 9 bases are shared with TRBD2. In germline, CDR1 is SEHNR, CDR2 FQNEAQ (reference sequence). The CDR3 runs to 16 residues. V shed 6 bases, J shed 1 base, and the junction held 8 bases outside the gene matches. The CDR3, as DNA: TGTGCCAGCAGAAATAGCGGGGGAGGCGGCACAGATACGCAGTATTTT. Encoded protein: CASRNSGGGGTDTQYF.

V is TRBV7-2 and J is TRBJ2-3; D tentatively reads TRBD1 or TRBD2 (5 bases each). This CDR3 is built from 15 residues. Germline loops: CDR1 SGHTA, CDR2 FQGNSA. V was clipped by 3 bases and J by 5 bases, with 15 bases between them. The CDR3 coding sequence is TGTGCCAGCAGCTTCCCAGGGACCTCCCGAGATACGCAGTATTTT. It encodes CASSFPGTSRDTQYF.

The V and J genes are TRBV7-2 and TRBJ2-1; 8 bases fit TRBD1. The CDR3 loop spans 14 amino acids. Germline V gene sequence: CDR1 SGHTA, CDR2 FQGNSA. After removal of 10 bases from V and 1 base from J, the junction contained 6 bases not matched to a gene. CDR3 in DNA: TGTGCCACTGCGAGACAGGGGTCCTACAATGAGCAGTTCTTC. It is translated as CATARQGSYNEQFF. Full variable domain (rest looked up from reference TRBV7-2 and TRBJ2-1): GAGVSQSPSNKVTEKGKDVELRCDPISGHTALYWYRQSLGQGLEFLIYFQGNSAPDKSGLPSDRFSAERTGGSVSTLTIQRTQQEDSAVYLCATARQGSYNEQFFGPGTRLTVL.

The chain carries TRBV3-1 and TRBJ1-5; possible D gene TRBD1, 6 bases. The CDR3 spans 14 residues. In germline, CDR1 is LGHDT, CDR2 YNNKEL (reference sequence). V was pared by 4 bases and J by 8 bases, with 15 bases between. DNA of the CDR3: TGTGCCAGCAGCCGAACGGACAGCCGTGAGCCCCAGCATTTT. This codes for CASSRTDSREPQHF.

V usage is TRBV28 and J usage is TRBJ1-2, with 8 bases lining up with TRBD1. CDR3 length: 14 residues. Unmatched junction bases numbered 8, after V lost 3 bases and J lost 8 bases. Germline V CDR1 and CDR2: MDHEN, SYDVKM. CDR3 amino acids: CASSFHWTGYGYTF. CDR3 coding DNA: TGTGCCAGCAGTTTTCATTGGACAGGGTACGGCTACACCTTC.